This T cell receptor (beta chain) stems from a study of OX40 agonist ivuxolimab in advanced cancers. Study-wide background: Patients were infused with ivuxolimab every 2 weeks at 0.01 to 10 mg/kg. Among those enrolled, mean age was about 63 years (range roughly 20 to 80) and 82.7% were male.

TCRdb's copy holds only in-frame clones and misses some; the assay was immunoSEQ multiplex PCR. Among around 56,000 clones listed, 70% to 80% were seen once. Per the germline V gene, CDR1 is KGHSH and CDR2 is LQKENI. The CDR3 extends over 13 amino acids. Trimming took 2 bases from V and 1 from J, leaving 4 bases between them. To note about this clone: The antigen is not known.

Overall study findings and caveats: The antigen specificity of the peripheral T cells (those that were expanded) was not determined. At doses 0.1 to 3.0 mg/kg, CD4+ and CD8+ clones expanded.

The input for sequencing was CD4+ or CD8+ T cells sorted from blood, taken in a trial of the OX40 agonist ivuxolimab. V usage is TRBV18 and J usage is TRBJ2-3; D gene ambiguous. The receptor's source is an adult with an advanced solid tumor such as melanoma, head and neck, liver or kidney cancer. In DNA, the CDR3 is TGTGCCAGCTCACCAGGGGGCACAGATACGCAGTATTTT. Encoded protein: CASSPGGTDTQYF.